These T cell receptor beta chains were read from a single sample in a study of beta chain features in type 1 diabetes. Sequencing was performed with immunoSEQ multiplex PCR; in TCRdb, only in-frame clones are kept and a portion is missing. The data show around 170,000 clones, about 9% seen once. The sample taken for sequencing was central memory CD4+ T cells from blood. The source is a woman aged 25 to 39 with type 1 diabetes. Both conserved end residues are part of each CDR3. The D gene is left open where the match is weak. Clone sizes are given selectively: once, few, many, or a class where the clone is expanded.

j_call cdr3_length clone_size v_call d_call cdr3_nt cdr3_aa
TRBJ1-2 15 NA TRBV9 NA TGTGCCAGCAGCGCGAACCGGGACATCAACTATGGCTACACCTTC CASSANRDINYGYTF
TRBJ1-2 16 NA TRBV27 NA TGTGCCAGCAGTCAAACGACAGGCTTCAGCTTGGGAGGCTACACCTTC CASSQTTGFSLGGYTF
TRBJ1-2 15 few TRBV2 TRBD1 TGTGCCAGCAGTCCACGGACAGGGCTCAACTATGGCTACACCTTC CASSPRTGLNYGYTF
TRBJ2-1 15 few TRBV10-3 TRBD1 TGTGCCATCAGAAACCAGGACAGGGCGAACAATGAGCAGTTCTTC CAIRNQDRANNEQFF
TRBJ2-7 15 NA TRBV21-1 NA TGTGCCAGCAGCAAAGGTGGGGCAGGGCTAGGGGAGCAGTACTTC CASSKGGAGLGEQYF
TRBJ2-1 15 NA TRBV7-2 NA TGTGCCAGCAGCTTATTAGCAGTCTCCTACAATGAGCAGTTCTTC CASSLLAVSYNEQFF
TRBJ2-7 17 NA TRBV29-1 TRBD1 TGCAGCGTTACACCAAAATATAGTGACAGGGTTCGCTACGAGCAGTACTTC CSVTPKYSDRVRYEQYF
TRBJ2-1 15 few TRBV28 TRBD2 TGTGCCAGCAGTTCCGGGACTAGCGCTTCCAATGAGCAGTTCTTC CASSSGTSASNEQFF
TRBJ2-1 16 few TRBV19 NA TGTGCCAGTAGTGGAGTCGCGAGTAAAAACAACAATGAGCAGTTCTTC CASSGVASKNNNEQFF
TRBJ1-5 15 NA TRBV28 NA TGTGCCAGCAGTCCCCCCCGGGATGGAAATCAGCCCCAGCATTTT CASSPPRDGNQPQHF
TRBJ2-1 14 NA TRBV5-1 TRBD2 TGCGCCAGCATGGAGACTAGCGGGAACTATGAGCAGTTCTTC CASMETSGNYEQFF
TRBJ1-3 17 NA TRBV15 NA TGTGCCACCAGCAGAAACCAGGTTAGAAGCTCTGGAAACACCATATATTTT CATSRNQVRSSGNTIYF
TRBJ2-7 15 few TRBV29-1 TRBD1 TGCAGCGTTTCGACCGGGACAGTTAACCGCTACGAGCAGTACTTC CSVSTGTVNRYEQYF
TRBJ1-4 15 few TRBV11-2 NA TGTGCCAGCAACACCGACAGGACAACTAATGAAAAACTGTTTTTT CASNTDRTTNEKLFF
TRBJ1-4 14 NA TRBV7-6 NA TGTGCCAGCAGCTTAGCCAGGGGTGGCGAAAAACTGTTTTTT CASSLARGGEKLFF
TRBJ2-1 15 many TRBV18 TRBD2 TGTGCCAGCTCACCACCTAATCTAGCGGGAAGTGAGCAGTTCTTC CASSPPNLAGSEQFF
TRBJ2-7 16 NA TRBV5-4 TRBD2 TGTGCCAGCAGCTTTGGACTAGCGGGACCGACCTACGAGCAGTACTTC CASSFGLAGPTYEQYF
TRBJ1-1 14 few TRBV4-2 NA TGTGCCAGCAGCCAAGGGAGTGGAAGCGCTGAAGCTTTCTTT CASSQGSGSAEAFF
TRBJ2-1 15 few TRBV5-1 NA TGCGCCAGCAGCTTGGATGATAGCGGCTACAATGAGCAGTTCTTC CASSLDDSGYNEQFF
TRBJ2-1 16 NA TRBV19 NA TGTGCCAGTAGTGCCGGACTTGATAACTCCTACAATGAGCAGTTCTTC CASSAGLDNSYNEQFF
TRBJ2-3 13 NA TRBV5-1 NA TGCGCCAGCAGCTTGCGGGGGGCTGATACGCAGTATTTT CASSLRGADTQYF
TRBJ2-7 14 few TRBV7-3 NA TGTGCCAGCAGCTTAACGGCCAGGTCCTACGAGCAGTACTTC CASSLTARSYEQYF
TRBJ2-3 14 few TRBV18 TRBD1 TGTGCCAGCTCACCCGGACAGGGGAGGGCTACGCAGTATTTT CASSPGQGRATQYF
TRBJ1-1 14 NA TRBV18 NA TGTGCCAGCTCACCGGGAAACGGTGGGGCCGAAGCTTTCTTT CASSPGNGGAEAFF
TRBJ2-3 16 few TRBV2 TRBD2 TGTGCCAGCAGTACTACTAGCGGCATCCGGCAAGATACGCAGTATTTT CASSTTSGIRQDTQYF
TRBJ2-5 13 NA TRBV6-1 NA TGTGCCAGCAGGCGGGCAGTCCAAGAGACCCAGTACTTC CASRRAVQETQYF
TRBJ2-1 14 NA TRBV2 NA TGTGCCAGCTGGGGCGGATCCGGGCGCAATGAGCAGTTCTTC CASWGGSGRNEQFF
TRBJ2-1 13 few TRBV28 NA TGTGCCACAGGGGTTGACTTAAGGGATGAGCAGTTCTTC CATGVDLRDEQFF
TRBJ1-1 14 NA TRBV7-2 TRBD1 TGTGCCAGCAGCTTAGGGGACAGGGGGTCTGAAGCTTTCTTT CASSLGDRGSEAFF
TRBJ1-5 16 NA TRBV19 TRBD1 TGTGCCAGTAGTACCCGGACAGGGGTGGAATATCAGCCCCAGCATTTT CASSTRTGVEYQPQHF
TRBJ1-2 13 NA TRBV30 NA TGTGCCTGGACAACCTCAGGGGCGAGGGGCTACACCTTC CAWTTSGARGYTF
TRBJ1-1 14 NA TRBV30 NA TGTGCCTGGATTCCGGGACATTTGAACACTGAAGCTTTCTTT CAWIPGHLNTEAFF
TRBJ2-3 13 NA TRBV27 TRBD1 TGTGCCATCCTAGGGGGCGCGACAGATACGCAGTATTTT CAILGGATDTQYF
TRBJ2-5 13 NA TRBV18 NA TGTGCCAGCTCACCGGGACAACAAGAGACCCAGTACTTC CASSPGQQETQYF
TRBJ1-2 13 few TRBV29-1 NA TGCAGCGTTGAAGATACACCGAACTATGGCTACACCTTC CSVEDTPNYGYTF
TRBJ2-7 14 NA TRBV5-1 TRBD2 TGCGCCAGCAGCACCGGGACTAGAAATGGCGAGCAGTACTTC CASSTGTRNGEQYF
TRBJ1-1 12 few TRBV7-9 NA TGTGCCAGCAGCTTAAGCAACACTGAAGCTTTCTTT CASSLSNTEAFF
TRBJ1-6 13 NA TRBV5-1 NA TGCGCCAGCAGACAGGCCAATAATTCACCCCTCCACTTT CASRQANNSPLHF
TRBJ2-1 17 NA TRBV30 TRBD2 TGTGCCTGGAGTGTGAGGGCTAGCGGACTCTCCTACAATGAGCAGTTCTTC CAWSVRASGLSYNEQFF
TRBJ2-7 13 NA TRBV9 NA TGTGCCAGCAGCGTAGACGGGGGAATCGAGCAGTACTTC CASSVDGGIEQYF
TRBJ2-2 15 NA TRBV12-5 TRBD1 TGTGCTAGTGGTCCGGGACAGGGAGGGACCGGGGAGCTGTTTTTT CASGPGQGGTGELFF
TRBJ1-2 13 NA TRBV7-9 NA TGTGCCAGCAGCCGACAGGCTAACTATGGCTACACCTTC CASSRQANYGYTF